One sample yielded the 14 T cell receptor beta chains listed below, sequenced in a study of radiotherapy plus CTLA-4 blockade in lung cancer. The method was immunoSEQ multiplex PCR; TCRdb's version includes in-frame clones alone and lacks a portion of them. The sample has some 50,000 clones, 80% to 90% seen once. Specimen: peripheral blood, collected from a patient treated with radiotherapy plus ipilimumab. The receptor source for this set is a human donor with non-small cell lung cancer whose response to radiotherapy plus ipilimumab could not be evaluated.

The genes are TRBV19 and TRBJ1-5; D is possibly TRBD1 (6 bases). The V end was cut by 5 bases, the J end by 3 bases, with 14 bases between. Germline CDR1 LNHDA, CDR2 SQIVND (reference sequence). The length of the CDR3 is 15 residues. CDR3 nucleotides: TGTGCCAGTAGTCTACCGGGACACCACAATCAGCCCCAGCATTTT. Translation: CASSLPGHHNQPQHF.

This chain connects TRBV29-1 to TRBJ1-1; 8 bases align to TRBD1. The CDR3 is 13 residues long. J gave up 6 bases and V 3 bases, and 6 bases lay outside the gene matches. Germline values: CDR1 SQVTM, CDR2 ANQGSEA. CDR3 residues: CSVETTGGAEAFF. DNA for the CDR3: TGCAGCGTTGAGACAACAGGGGGGGCTGAAGCTTTCTTT.

CDR3: CASSRDSRQETQYF. As DNA, the CDR3 is TGTGCCAGCAGCCGGGACAGCAGGCAAGAGACCCAGTACTTC. The chain uses TRBV5-4 and TRBJ2-5; 7 nucleotides match TRBD1. CDR1 is SGHNT and CDR2 is YYREEE in the germline V gene (reference sequence). This CDR3 comprises 14 residues. J was trimmed by 2 bases and V by 4 bases; bases with no gene match: 5.

This clone has just a few counts. V usage is TRBV6-1 and J usage is TRBJ1-1, with unresolved D. V gave up 2 bases and J gave up 0 bases, with 7 bases separating them. The CDR3 is 14 amino acids. The germline V gene has CDR1 MNHNS and CDR2 SASEGT. The CDR3 spells CASSESTVNTEAFF. Here the CDR3 DNA reads TGTGCCAGCAGTGAATCTACAGTGAACACTGAAGCTTTCTTT.

This chain joins TRBV28 and TRBJ1-5; 7 bases match TRBD1. Germline values: CDR1 MDHEN, CDR2 SYDVKM. J lost 2 bases, V lost 6 bases, and 4 bases had no gene match. CDR3 length: 14 amino acids. CDR3 DNA: TGTGCCAGCAGCACCGGACAGGGCAATCAGCCCCAGCATTTT. This gives the protein CASSTGQGNQPQHF.

The chain joins TRBV7-2 to TRBJ1-4; D ambiguous. The germline V gene has CDR1 SGHTA and CDR2 FQGNSA. V was pared by 5 bases and J by 5 bases, with 6 bases between. CDR3 size: 12 residues. The CDR3 nucleotides read TGTGCCAGCAGCCGGGTGAATGAAAAACTGTTTTTT. Translation gives CASSRVNEKLFF. The full variable domain, its missing parts supplied by reference TRBV7-2 and TRBJ1-4, is GAGVSQSPSNKVTEKGKDVELRCDPISGHTALYWYRQSLGQGLEFLIYFQGNSAPDKSGLPSDRFSAERTGGSVSTLTIQRTQQEDSAVYLCASSRVNEKLFFGSGTQLSVL.

The chain uses TRBV7-2 and TRBJ2-5, with a tentative D call TRBD1 (6 bases). Germline lookup yields CDR1 SGHTA and CDR2 FQGNSA. Trimming pared 1 base from V and 11 bases from J, leaving 26 bases between. The CDR3 extends over 17 amino acids. CDR3 DNA: TGTGCCAGCAGCTTAGGCCTGGCGGACGCTTCAGGGGATGAGCAGTACTTC. Its translation is CASSLGLADASGDEQYF.

This chain links TRBV10-3 with TRBJ2-5; TRBD2 matches at 10 bases. The CDR3 is made up of 15 amino acids. V gave up 2 bases and J gave up 3 bases; unmatched junction bases: 3. CDR1 is ENHRY and CDR2 is SYGVKD in the germline V gene. The CDR3 sequence is CAISEPSGSEETQYF. In DNA, the CDR3 is TGTGCCATCAGTGAGCCTAGCGGGAGTGAAGAGACCCAGTACTTC.

This rearrangement joins TRBV11-2 to TRBJ2-7; 7 positions match TRBD1. CDR1 is SGHAT and CDR2 is FQNNGV in the germline V gene. The CDR3 is 15 residues long. V shed 1 base, J shed 3 bases, and the junction held 6 bases outside the gene matches. CDR3 amino acids: CASSLVLGGSYEQYF. For the CDR3, the DNA is TGTGCCAGCAGCTTAGTGTTAGGGGGCAGCTACGAGCAGTACTTC. The full variable domain, in which reference TRBV11-2 and TRBJ2-7 provide the parts outside the CDR3, is EAGVAQSPRYKIIEKRQSVAFWCNPISGHATLYWYQQILGQGPKLLIQFQNNGVVDDSQLPKDRFSAERLKGVDSTLKIQPAKLEDSAVYLCASSLVLGGSYEQYFGPGTRLTVT.

This chain joins TRBV5-1 and TRBJ2-7, with 7 positions matching TRBD2. CDR3 length: 14 amino acids. Looked up from germline, CDR1 is SGHRS and CDR2 is YFSETQ. With V trimmed by 1 base and J by 9 bases, 10 bases remained unmatched. CDR3 region: CASSLPGPGEGQYF. The CDR3 bases are TGCGCCAGCAGCTTGCCGGGACCGGGGGAGGGGCAGTACTTC.

The sample holds one count of this clone. This sequence joins TRBV28 and TRBJ2-5; 11 bases align to TRBD1. V lost 8 bases, J lost 5 bases, and 7 bases stayed unmatched. The CDR3 runs to 14 residues. Per germline, CDR1 MDHEN and CDR2 SYDVKM. The CDR3 DNA sequence: TGTGCCAGCGTTAAGGACAGGGGGCGGGAGACCCAGTACTTC. Its protein is CASVKDRGRETQYF.

The gene calls are TRBV5-1 and TRBJ1-2; 9 positions match TRBD1. CDR3 length: 16 residues. Germline lookup yields CDR1 SGHRS and CDR2 YFSETQ. With V trimmed by 9 bases and J by 5 bases, 17 bases remained unmatched. The CDR3 protein is CATVRGAGQGRYGYTF. Written as DNA, the CDR3 is TGCGCCACGGTAAGGGGGGCAGGACAGGGGAGGTATGGCTACACCTTC. Using reference TRBV5-1 and TRBJ1-2 for the parts outside the CDR3, the full variable domain is KAGVTQTPRYLIKTRGQQVTLSCSPISGHRSVSWYQQTPGQGLQFLFEYFSETQRNKGNFPGRFSGRQFSNSRSEMNVSTLELGDSALYLCATVRGAGQGRYGYTFGSGTRLTVV.

This rearrangement joins TRBV7-2 to TRBJ1-5, with D possibly matching TRBD1 (5 bases). V gave up 5 bases and J gave up 7 bases, with 12 bases separating them. The CDR3 contains 13 residues. The germline CDR1 and CDR2 sequences are SGHTA and FQGNSA. In DNA form, the CDR3 reads TGTGCCAGCAGCGAGCACGGGGGACAGCCCCAGCATTTT. It is translated as CASSEHGGQPQHF.

This chain links TRBV7-9 with TRBJ2-1; 8 nucleotides agree with TRBD2. The CDR3 runs to 16 residues. CDR1 is SEHNR, CDR2 FQNEAQ, per germline (reference sequence). V dropped 4 bases and J dropped 7; count of bases not matched to a gene: 12. CDR3: CASSSGGDRVWNEQFF. The CDR3 DNA sequence: TGTGCCAGCAGCTCCGGGGGGGATAGGGTCTGGAATGAGCAGTTCTTC. Combining the CDR3 with reference TRBV7-9 and TRBJ2-1 gives the whole variable domain DTGVSQNPRHKITKRGQNVTFRCDPISEHNRLYWYRQTLGQGPEFLTYFQNEAQLEKSRLLSDRFSAERPKGSFSTLEIQRTEQGDSAMYLCASSSGGDRVWNEQFFGPGTRLTVL.